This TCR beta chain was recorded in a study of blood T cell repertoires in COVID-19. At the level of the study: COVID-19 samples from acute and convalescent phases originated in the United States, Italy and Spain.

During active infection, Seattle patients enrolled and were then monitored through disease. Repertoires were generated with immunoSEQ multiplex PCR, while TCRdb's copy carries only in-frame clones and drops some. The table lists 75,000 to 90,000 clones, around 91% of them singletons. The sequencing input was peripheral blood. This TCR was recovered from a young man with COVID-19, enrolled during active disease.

CDR3: CASSWTSLAGELFF. DNA of the CDR3: TGTGCCAGCAGTTGGACTAGTTTGGCGGGGGAGCTGTTTTTT. The chain joins TRBV7-2 to TRBJ2-2; 7 nucleotides line up with TRBD2. V shed 6 bases, J shed 8 bases, and the junction held 9 bases outside the gene matches. Germline V gene data show CDR1 as SGHTA and CDR2 as FQGNSA. The CDR3 runs to 14 residues.